The sequence of this TCR beta chain was determined in a study of post-analysis software for immune sequencing data (dated by TCRdb to the mid-2010s). A note on the overall study: Recorded disease courses included relapsing-remitting, secondary progressive and progressive-relapsing multiple sclerosis, with some patients lacking subtype annotation. The patient repertoires were set against eleven to twelve previously published healthy control repertoires from donors whose ages ranged from 6 to 25 years. A subset of samples was prepared in parallel using single-end sample barcoding, then pooled and co-amplified after Illumina adapter ligation.

There are a few counts of this clonotype. Its antigen is unknown. No base qualities exist here, and no much larger clone lies one base off it. To demonstrate the VDJtools post-analysis software, TCR beta repertoires were profiled from the peripheral blood of about a dozen young patients with multiple sclerosis. The patients with multiple sclerosis were children and adolescents between about 6 and 15 years of age. Libraries were made using PCR. The instrument was an Illumina HiSeq 2500. To reduce PCR and sequencing biases, unique molecular identifiers were incorporated into the TCR beta cDNA libraries. Roughly 500,000 cDNA molecules were obtained per 1 to 10 million input T cells, so each molecule approximated one T cell. The patient libraries were prepared and sequenced using the same protocol as the earlier healthy control dataset. Samples belonging to the same batch were prepared together, multiplexed and sequenced on a shared HiSeq lane. Per the source publication's procedure: Raw barcoded reads were processed with MIGEC, discarding single-read molecular identifier groups before consensus assembly and CDR3 extraction. Clonotype tables were post-analysed with VDJtools, normalizing diversity by down-sampling all datasets to the smallest sample size. Repertoire overlap clustering matched CDR3 amino acid but not nucleotide sequences to correct batch-related cross-sample contamination. TCRdb reprocessing: public reads trimmed at Q25 with fastp, clones called with MiXCR, in-frame beta chains kept. A single entry per CDR3 protein holds the most common genes and DNA from its merged rows. The V and J calls reflect TCRdb's pipeline rather than the authors' work. The sample table records a few hundred thousand distinct CDR3 sequences; roughly 45% of these occur just once. The ten largest make up 9% to 13% of the sample.

Looking up the germline V gene yields CDR1 MGHRA and CDR2 YSYEKL. Trimming takes 3 bases from V and 3 bases from J, and the germline ends sit 11 bases apart. CDR3 length: 14 amino acids, cysteine to phenylalanine. Left in the record is the CDR3 DNA by itself, 42 bases read in frame from the first base. Findings and caveats that apply to the study as a whole: Direct clustering with F measure revealed strong co-clustering of samples prepared in the same batch, which led to a batch-effect correction. Patients showed significantly higher frequencies than controls for roughly five TRBV segments, among them TRBV5-6, TRBV5-1 and TRBV20-1. The control group was slightly older than the multiple sclerosis patient group. Normalized Chao1 diversity was significantly lower in multiple sclerosis patients than controls, suggesting substantial peripheral T-cell clonal expansion.

The TCR comes from a girl aged 5 to 17 with multiple sclerosis. Sequencing was performed on blood. This chain is built from TRBV4-1 and TRBJ1-1, with no reliable assignment of the D segment. The CDR3 sequence is CASSQAGRDTEAFF. The sequenced DNA is TGCGCCAGCAGCCAGGCGGGAAGGGACACTGAAGCTTTCTTT.